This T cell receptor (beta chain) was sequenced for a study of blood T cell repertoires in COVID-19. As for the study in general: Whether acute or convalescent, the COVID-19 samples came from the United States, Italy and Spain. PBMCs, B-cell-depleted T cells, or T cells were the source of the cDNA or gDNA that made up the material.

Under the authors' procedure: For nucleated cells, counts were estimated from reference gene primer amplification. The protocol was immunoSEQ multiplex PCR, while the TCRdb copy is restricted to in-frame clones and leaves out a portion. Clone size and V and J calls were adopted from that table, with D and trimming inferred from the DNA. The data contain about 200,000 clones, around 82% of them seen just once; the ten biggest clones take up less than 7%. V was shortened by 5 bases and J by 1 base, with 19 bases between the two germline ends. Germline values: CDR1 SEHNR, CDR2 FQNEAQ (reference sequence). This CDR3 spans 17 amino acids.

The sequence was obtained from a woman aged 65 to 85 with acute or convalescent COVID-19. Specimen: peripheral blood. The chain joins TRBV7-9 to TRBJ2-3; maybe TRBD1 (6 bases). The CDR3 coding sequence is TGTGCCAGCAGCCAGGATACGACGGGACACGGCACAGATACGCAGTATTTT. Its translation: CASSQDTTGHGTDTQYF.